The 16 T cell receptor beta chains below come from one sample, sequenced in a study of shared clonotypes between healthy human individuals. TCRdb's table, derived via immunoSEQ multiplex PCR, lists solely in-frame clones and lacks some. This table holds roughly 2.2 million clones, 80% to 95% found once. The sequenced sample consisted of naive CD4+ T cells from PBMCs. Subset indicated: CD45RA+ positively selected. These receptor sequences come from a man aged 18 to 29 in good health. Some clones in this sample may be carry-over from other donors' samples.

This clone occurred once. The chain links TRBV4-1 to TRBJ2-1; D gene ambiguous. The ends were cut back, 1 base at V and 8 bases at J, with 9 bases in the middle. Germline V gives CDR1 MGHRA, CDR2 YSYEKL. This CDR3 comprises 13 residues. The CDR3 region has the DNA TGCGCCAGCAGCCAAGTTACACTGGATGAGCAGTTCTTC. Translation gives CASSQVTLDEQFF.

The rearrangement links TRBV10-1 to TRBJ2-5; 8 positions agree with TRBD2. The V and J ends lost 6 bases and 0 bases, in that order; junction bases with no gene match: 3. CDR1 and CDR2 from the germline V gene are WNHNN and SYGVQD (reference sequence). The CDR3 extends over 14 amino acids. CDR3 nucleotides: TGCGCCAGCAGGTTAGCGGGGTACCAAGAGACCCAGTACTTC. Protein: CASRLAGYQETQYF.

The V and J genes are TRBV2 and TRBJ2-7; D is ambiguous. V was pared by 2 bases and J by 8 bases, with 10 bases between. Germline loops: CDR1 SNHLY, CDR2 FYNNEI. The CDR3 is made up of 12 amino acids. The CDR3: CASSESRWKQYF. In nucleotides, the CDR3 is TGTGCCAGCAGTGAATCGCGGTGGAAGCAGTACTTC.

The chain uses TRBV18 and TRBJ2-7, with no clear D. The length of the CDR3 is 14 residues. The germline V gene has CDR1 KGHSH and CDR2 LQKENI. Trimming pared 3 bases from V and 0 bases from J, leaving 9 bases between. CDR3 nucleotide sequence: TGTGCCAGCTCACCCGCTCCGGACTCCTACGAGCAGTACTTC. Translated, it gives CASSPAPDSYEQYF. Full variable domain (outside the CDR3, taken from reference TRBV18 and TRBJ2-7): NAGVMQNPRHLVRRRGQEARLRCSPMKGHSHVYWYRQLPEEGLKFMVYLQKENIIDESGMPKERFSAEFPKEGPSILRIQQVVRGDSAAYFCASSPAPDSYEQYFGPGTRLTVT.

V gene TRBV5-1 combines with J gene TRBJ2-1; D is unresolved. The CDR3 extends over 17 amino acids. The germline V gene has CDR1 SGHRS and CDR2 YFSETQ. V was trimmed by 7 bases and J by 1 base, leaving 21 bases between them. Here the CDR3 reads CASPGPTPPWSYNEQFF. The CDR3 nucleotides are TGCGCCAGCCCAGGCCCCACCCCCCCTTGGTCCTACAATGAGCAGTTCTTC.

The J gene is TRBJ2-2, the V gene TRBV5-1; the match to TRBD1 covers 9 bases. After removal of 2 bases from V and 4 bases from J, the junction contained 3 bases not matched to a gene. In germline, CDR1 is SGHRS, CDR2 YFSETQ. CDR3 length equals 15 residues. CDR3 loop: CASSLTGGLTGELFF. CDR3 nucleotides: TGCGCCAGCAGCTTAACAGGGGGCCTCACCGGGGAGCTGTTTTTT.

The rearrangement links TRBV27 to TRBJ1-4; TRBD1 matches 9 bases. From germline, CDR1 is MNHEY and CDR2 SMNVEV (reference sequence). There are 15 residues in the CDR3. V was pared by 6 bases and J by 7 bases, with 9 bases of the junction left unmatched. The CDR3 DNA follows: TGTGCCAGCAGAAGGGGGGGACAGGGAAGTGAAAAACTGTTTTTT. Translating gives CASRRGGQGSEKLFF.

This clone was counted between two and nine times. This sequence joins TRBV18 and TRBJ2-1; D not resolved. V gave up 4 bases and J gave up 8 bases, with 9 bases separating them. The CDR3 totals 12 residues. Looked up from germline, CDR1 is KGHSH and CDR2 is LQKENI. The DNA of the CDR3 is TGTGCCAGCTCACGTAGTCGCGATGAGCAGTTCTTC. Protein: CASSRSRDEQFF.

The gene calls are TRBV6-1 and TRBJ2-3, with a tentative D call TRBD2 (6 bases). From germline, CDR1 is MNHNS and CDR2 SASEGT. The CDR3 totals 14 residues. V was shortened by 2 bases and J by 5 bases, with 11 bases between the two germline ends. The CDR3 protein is CASSELSGLDTQYF. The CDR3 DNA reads TGTGCCAGCAGTGAACTATCGGGACTAGATACGCAGTATTTT.

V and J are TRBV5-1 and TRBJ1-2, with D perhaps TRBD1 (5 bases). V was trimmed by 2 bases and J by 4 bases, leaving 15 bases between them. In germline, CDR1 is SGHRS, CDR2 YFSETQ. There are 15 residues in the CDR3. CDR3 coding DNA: TGCGCCAGCAGCTTTGGGGTAACAGGATTCTATGGCTACACCTTC. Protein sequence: CASSFGVTGFYGYTF. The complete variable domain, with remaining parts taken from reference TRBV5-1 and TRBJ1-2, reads KAGVTQTPRYLIKTRGQQVTLSCSPISGHRSVSWYQQTPGQGLQFLFEYFSETQRNKGNFPGRFSGRQFSNSRSEMNVSTLELGDSALYLCASSFGVTGFYGYTFGSGTRLTVV.

This CDR3 is CASSPTRTPLNTEAFF. The CDR3 DNA is TGTGCCAGTAGTCCCACCCGGACACCCTTGAACACTGAAGCTTTCTTT. V usage is TRBV19 and J usage is TRBJ1-1; perhaps TRBD1 as D (5 bases). Germline-derived CDR1 and CDR2 are LNHDA and SQIVND (reference sequence). The CDR3 is 16 residues long. The V end was cut by 5 bases, the J end by 0 bases, with 16 bases between.

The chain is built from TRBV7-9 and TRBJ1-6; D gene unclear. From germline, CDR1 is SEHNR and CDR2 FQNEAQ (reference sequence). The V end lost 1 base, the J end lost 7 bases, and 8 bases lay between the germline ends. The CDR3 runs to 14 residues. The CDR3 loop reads CASSLGGENSPLHF. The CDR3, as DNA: TGTGCCAGCAGCTTAGGGGGAGAGAATTCACCCCTCCACTTT.

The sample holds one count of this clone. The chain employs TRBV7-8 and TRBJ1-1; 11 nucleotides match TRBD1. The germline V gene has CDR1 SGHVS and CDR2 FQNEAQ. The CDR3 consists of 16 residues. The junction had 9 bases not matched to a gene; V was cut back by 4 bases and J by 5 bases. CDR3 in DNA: TGTGCCAGCAGCTCCCGGGACAGGGGGTGGGGGACTGAAGCTTTCTTT. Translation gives CASSSRDRGWGTEAFF.

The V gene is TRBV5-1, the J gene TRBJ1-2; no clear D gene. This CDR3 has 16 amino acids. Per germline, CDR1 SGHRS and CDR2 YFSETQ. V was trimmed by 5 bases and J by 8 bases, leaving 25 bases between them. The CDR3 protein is CASSLELADASGGYTF. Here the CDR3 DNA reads TGCGCCAGCAGTCTTGAGTTGGCGGATGCAAGCGGGGGCTACACCTTC.

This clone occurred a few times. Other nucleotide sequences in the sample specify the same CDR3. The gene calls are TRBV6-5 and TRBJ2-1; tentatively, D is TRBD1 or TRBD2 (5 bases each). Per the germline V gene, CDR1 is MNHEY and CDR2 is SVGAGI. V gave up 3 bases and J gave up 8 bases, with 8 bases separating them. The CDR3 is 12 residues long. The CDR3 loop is CASSYRGYEQFF. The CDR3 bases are TGTGCCAGCAGTTATCGGGGCTATGAGCAGTTCTTC.

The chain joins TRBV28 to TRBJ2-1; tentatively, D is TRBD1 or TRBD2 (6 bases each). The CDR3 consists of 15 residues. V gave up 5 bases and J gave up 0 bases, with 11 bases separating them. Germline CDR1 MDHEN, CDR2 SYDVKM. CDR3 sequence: CASSPGDFSYNEQFF. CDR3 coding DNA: TGTGCCAGCAGTCCAGGGGACTTCTCCTACAATGAGCAGTTCTTC.